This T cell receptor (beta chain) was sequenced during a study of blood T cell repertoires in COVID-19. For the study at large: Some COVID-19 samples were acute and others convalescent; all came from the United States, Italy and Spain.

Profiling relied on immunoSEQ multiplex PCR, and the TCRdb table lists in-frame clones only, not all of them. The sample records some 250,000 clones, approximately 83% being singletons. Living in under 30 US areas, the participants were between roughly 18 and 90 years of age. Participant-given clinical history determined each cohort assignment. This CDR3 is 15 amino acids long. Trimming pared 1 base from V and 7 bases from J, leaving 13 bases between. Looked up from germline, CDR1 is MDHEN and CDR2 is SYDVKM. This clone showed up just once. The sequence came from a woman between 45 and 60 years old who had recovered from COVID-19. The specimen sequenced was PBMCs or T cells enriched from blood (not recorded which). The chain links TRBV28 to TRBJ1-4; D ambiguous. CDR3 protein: CASSLLSGLGEKLFF. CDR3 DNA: TGTGCCAGCAGTTTATTATCGGGGTTAGGTGAAAAACTGTTTTTT.